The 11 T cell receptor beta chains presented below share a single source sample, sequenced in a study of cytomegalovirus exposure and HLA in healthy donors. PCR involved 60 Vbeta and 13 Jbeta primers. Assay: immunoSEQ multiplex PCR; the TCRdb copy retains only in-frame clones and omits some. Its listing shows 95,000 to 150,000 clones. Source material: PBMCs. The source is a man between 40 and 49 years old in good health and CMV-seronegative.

In DNA form, the CDR3 reads TGTGCCAGTGGCACTAGCGGGGGCACAGATACGCAGTATTTT. Protein product: CASGTSGGTDTQYF. V is TRBV19 and J is TRBJ2-3; 10 nucleotides agree with TRBD2. CDR3 length: 14 residues. The V segment lost 8 bases and the J segment 1 base; nucleotides outside the gene matches: 3. CDR1 and CDR2 from the germline V gene are LNHDA and SQIVND (reference sequence).

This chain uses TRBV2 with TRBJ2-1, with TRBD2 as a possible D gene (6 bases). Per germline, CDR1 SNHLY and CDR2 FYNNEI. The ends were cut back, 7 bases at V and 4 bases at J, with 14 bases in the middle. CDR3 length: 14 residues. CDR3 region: CASILSGVYNEQFF. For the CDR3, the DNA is TGTGCCAGCATACTTAGCGGAGTATACAATGAGCAGTTCTTC.

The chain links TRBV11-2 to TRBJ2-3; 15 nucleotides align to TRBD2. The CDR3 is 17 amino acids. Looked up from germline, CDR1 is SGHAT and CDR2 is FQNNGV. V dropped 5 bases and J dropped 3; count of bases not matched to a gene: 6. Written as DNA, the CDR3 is TGTGCCAGCAGCCGTGGACTAGCGGGAGGGCCTACAGATACGCAGTATTTT. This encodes CASSRGLAGGPTDTQYF.

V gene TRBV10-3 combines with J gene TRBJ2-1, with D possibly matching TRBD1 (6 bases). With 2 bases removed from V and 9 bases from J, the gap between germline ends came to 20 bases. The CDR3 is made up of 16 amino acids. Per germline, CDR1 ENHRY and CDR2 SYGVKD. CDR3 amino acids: CAISEERGGPLGEQFF. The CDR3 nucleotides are TGTGCCATCAGTGAGGAAAGAGGGGGACCCCTCGGTGAGCAGTTCTTC.

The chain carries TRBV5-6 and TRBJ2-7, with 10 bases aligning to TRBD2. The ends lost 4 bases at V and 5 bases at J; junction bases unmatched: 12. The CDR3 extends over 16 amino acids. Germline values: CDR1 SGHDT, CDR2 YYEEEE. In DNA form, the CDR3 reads TGTGCCAGCAGCCCCGTGCCCTCCGGGACTAGCGACGAGCAGTACTTC. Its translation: CASSPVPSGTSDEQYF.

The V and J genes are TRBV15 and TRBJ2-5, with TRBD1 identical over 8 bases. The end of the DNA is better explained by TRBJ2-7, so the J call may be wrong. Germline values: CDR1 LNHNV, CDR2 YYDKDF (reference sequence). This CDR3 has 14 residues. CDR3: CATSSDRGTGEQYF. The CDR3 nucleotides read TGTGCCACCAGCAGTGACAGGGGCACCGGCGAGCAGTACTTC.

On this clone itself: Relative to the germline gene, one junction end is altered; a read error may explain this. The CDR3 here is CANSFGGNEQFF. DNA of the CDR3: TGTGCCAACAGCTTCGGAGGCAATGAGCAGTTCTTC. V and J are TRBV7-2 and TRBJ2-1; D is perhaps TRBD2 (5 bases). The CDR3 consists of 12 residues. CDR1 and CDR2 (germline): SGHTA, FQGNSA.

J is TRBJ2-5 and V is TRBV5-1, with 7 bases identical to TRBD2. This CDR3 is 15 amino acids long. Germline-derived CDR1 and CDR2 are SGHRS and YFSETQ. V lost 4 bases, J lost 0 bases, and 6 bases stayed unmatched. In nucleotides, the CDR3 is TGCGCCAGCAGCCTCAGCGGGGTGTACCAAGAGACCCAGTACTTC. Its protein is CASSLSGVYQETQYF.

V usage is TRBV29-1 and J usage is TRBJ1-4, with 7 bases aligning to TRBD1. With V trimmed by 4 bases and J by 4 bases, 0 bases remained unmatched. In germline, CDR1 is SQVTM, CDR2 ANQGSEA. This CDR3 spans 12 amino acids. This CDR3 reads CSVAGGNEKLFF. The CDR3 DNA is TGCAGCGTTGCAGGGGGTAATGAAAAACTGTTTTTT.

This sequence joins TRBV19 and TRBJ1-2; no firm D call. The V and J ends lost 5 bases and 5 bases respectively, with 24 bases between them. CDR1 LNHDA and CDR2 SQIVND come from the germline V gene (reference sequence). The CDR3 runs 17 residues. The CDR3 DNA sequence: TGTGCCAGTAGTCGTCTAACCAGCAGCGAAGCCCTGTATGGCTACACCTTC. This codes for CASSRLTSSEALYGYTF.

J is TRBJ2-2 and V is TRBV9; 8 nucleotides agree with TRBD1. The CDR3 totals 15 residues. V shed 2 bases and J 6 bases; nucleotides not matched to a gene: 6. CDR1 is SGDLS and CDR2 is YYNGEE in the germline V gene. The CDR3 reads CASSVQHRGSGELFF. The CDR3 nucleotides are TGTGCCAGCAGCGTTCAACACAGGGGGTCCGGGGAGCTGTTTTTT.